Presented here are 10 T cell receptor beta chains from one specimen sequenced in a study of graft-versus-host responses after intestinal transplantation. Sequencing was performed with immunoSEQ multiplex PCR; in TCRdb, only in-frame clones are kept and a portion is missing. The sample includes 20,000 or so clones, roughly 33% of them seen just once. Irradiated stimulators labeled with violet dye, approximately 200,000 in number, were plated with approximately 200,000 CFSE-labeled responders. The specimen was alloreactive CD8+ T cells from a mixed lymphocyte reaction culture, collected before intestinal transplant. Noted subset: CFSE-low proliferating T cells sorted from roughly six-day pre-transplant mixed lymphocyte reaction (GvH or HvG direction). These receptors originate from a human patient who received an intestinal transplant.

There are a few counts of this clone. V gene TRBV4-2 combines with J gene TRBJ2-1; perhaps TRBD2 as D (6 bases). V was cut by 3 bases and J by 6 bases, with 12 bases left in between. The CDR3 loop spans 14 amino acids. Germline V lookup: CDR1 LGHNA, CDR2 YNFKEQ. The CDR3 sequence is CASSQRDLGNEQFF. The CDR3 region has the DNA TGTGCCAGCAGCCAGAGGGACTTAGGCAATGAGCAGTTCTTC.

This clone was counted only a few times. V usage is TRBV11-2 and J usage is TRBJ2-1; D unclear. CDR1 SGHAT and CDR2 FQNNGV come from the germline V gene. V lost 2 bases and J 5 bases, leaving 16 bases between the germline ends. The CDR3 length is 16 residues. CDR3 sequence reads: CASSLILSASDNEQFF. As DNA, the CDR3 is TGTGCCAGCAGCTTAATTCTGTCCGCCTCAGACAATGAGCAGTTCTTC.

Sample share makes this clone medium-sized. The chain carries TRBV13 and TRBJ1-4; D might be TRBD1 (6 bases). Germline lookup yields CDR1 PRHDT and CDR2 FYEKMQ (reference sequence). The CDR3 consists of 15 residues. Trimming stripped 5 bases from V and 8 bases from J, with 18 bases between. The CDR3 loop reads CASSIGLTGQEKLFF. The DNA of the CDR3 is TGTGCCAGCAGCATCGGACTCACAGGGCAGGAAAAACTGTTTTTT.

The V gene is TRBV13, the J gene TRBJ2-4, with D possibly TRBD1 on 6 matching bases. Per germline, CDR1 PRHDT and CDR2 FYEKMQ (reference sequence). Trimming removed 4 bases from V and 5 bases from J, with 15 bases in between. The CDR3 runs to 15 residues. The CDR3 DNA is TGTGCCAGCAGCTCCGAGACAGGCCTTGAAAACATTCAGTACTTC. Protein sequence: CASSSETGLENIQYF.

This clone was seen only a few times. The chain uses TRBV28 and TRBJ2-5; no clear D gene. The CDR3 runs to 15 residues. Trimming cost V 6 bases and J 5 bases, with 19 bases left between them. Germline V gene data show CDR1 as MDHEN and CDR2 as SYDVKM. The CDR3 nucleotides are TGTGCCAGCAGACTAACCCCTGGCGTTTACGAGACCCAGTACTTC. Translated: CASRLTPGVYETQYF.

The rearrangement joins TRBV5-1 to TRBJ2-7; 8 bases align to TRBD1. V lost 5 bases to trimming and J lost 1 base; unmatched junction nucleotides: 8. The CDR3 extends over 15 amino acids. Germline lookup yields CDR1 SGHRS and CDR2 YFSETQ. This chain's CDR3 is CASRSPDRASYEQYF. CDR3 DNA sequence: TGCGCCAGCAGGTCACCGGACAGGGCTTCCTACGAGCAGTACTTC.

The chain uses TRBV6-5 and TRBJ2-1; perhaps TRBD1 as D (6 bases). The V gene lost 5 bases and the J gene lost 1 base, with 9 bases spanning the gap. CDR1 and CDR2 from the germline V gene are MNHEY and SVGAGI. This CDR3 is built from 14 residues. The CDR3 loop reads CASSLDRSYNEQFF. For the CDR3, the DNA is TGTGCCAGCAGTCTGGACAGATCCTACAATGAGCAGTTCTTC.

The J gene is TRBJ2-7, the V gene TRBV28; D is ambiguous. Germline CDR1 MDHEN, CDR2 SYDVKM. This CDR3 spans 16 amino acids. Between the trimmed V and J ends, which lost 2 bases and 3 bases, there was a span of 17 bases. Written as DNA, the CDR3 is TGTGCCAGCAGTTTAAGCCGGCTGGAGAATAGCTACGAGCAGTACTTC. Its protein product is CASSLSRLENSYEQYF.

This clone was counted a few times. The V and J genes are TRBV6-5 and TRBJ2-5; no firm D call. This CDR3 contains 15 residues. Germline values: CDR1 MNHEY, CDR2 SVGAGI. Trimming took off 6 bases at V and 3 bases at J, with 17 bases between the two ends. This CDR3 is CASSSYGWMEETQYF. In DNA form, the CDR3 reads TGTGCCAGCAGCAGTTACGGGTGGATGGAAGAGACCCAGTACTTC.

This rearrangement joins TRBV6-5 to TRBJ2-7, with TRBD1 as a possible D gene (5 bases). The germline CDR1 and CDR2 sequences are MNHEY and SVGAGI. The CDR3 is 14 amino acids. Trimming removed 3 bases at V and 6 bases at J, with 15 bases between. Written as DNA, the CDR3 is TGTGCCAGCAGTTATTCCTTTACCCAGGGCGAGCAGTACTTC. Translated: CASSYSFTQGEQYF.